This T cell receptor (beta chain) was recovered during a study of cytomegalovirus exposure and HLA in healthy donors. Study findings and constraints: In a later analysis, TCR association rates varied by HLA locus: DRB1 most, HLA-C fewest.

About this clone itself: What it binds is unknown.

Healthy individuals who donated bone marrow served as the donors. PCR involved 60 Vbeta and 13 Jbeta primers. In the original workflow: As a later analysis found, there were 78 million or so unique TCR beta chains, of which approximately 10 million were shared. Assay: immunoSEQ multiplex PCR; the TCRdb copy retains only in-frame clones and omits some. Clone size and the V and J calls come from that table; the DNA yielded D and trimming. The top ten clones hold roughly 5% of a sample with more than 60,000 clones, about three quarters of them seen once. This sequence was found in a male donor in good health and CMV-seropositive. Material for sequencing was PBMCs.

The CDR3, as DNA: TGTGCCAGCAGCTTAAGGAAACCCGGACTTCTGGGCTCAGATACGCAGTATTTT. Amino acids: CASSLRKPGLLGSDTQYF. This sequence joins TRBV13 and TRBJ2-3, with D tentatively TRBD2 (5 bases). The germline V gene has CDR1 PRHDT and CDR2 FYEKMQ (reference sequence). The CDR3 runs to 18 residues. Deletions cut 2 bases from V and 4 bases from J, with 22 bases between.